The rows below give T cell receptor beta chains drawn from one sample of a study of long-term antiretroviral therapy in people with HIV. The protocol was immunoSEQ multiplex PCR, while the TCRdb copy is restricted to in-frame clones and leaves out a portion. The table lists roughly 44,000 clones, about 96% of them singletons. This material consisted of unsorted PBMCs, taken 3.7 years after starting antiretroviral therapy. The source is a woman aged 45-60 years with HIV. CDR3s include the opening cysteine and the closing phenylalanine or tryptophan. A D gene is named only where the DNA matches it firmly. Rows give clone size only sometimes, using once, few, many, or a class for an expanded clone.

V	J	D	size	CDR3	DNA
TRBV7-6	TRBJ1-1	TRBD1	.	CASSLDRVNTEAFF	TGTGCCAGCAGCCTGGACAGGGTGAACACTGAAGCTTTCTTT
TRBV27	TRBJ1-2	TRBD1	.	CASRFGGGAENGYTF	TGTGCCAGCAGGTTTGGAGGGGGCGCGGAGAATGGCTACACCTTC
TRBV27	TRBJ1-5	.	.	CASSRSINSNQPQHF	TGTGCCAGCAGCCGATCCATAAATAGCAATCAGCCCCAGCATTTT
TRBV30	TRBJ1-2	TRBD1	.	CAWSAGQAYGYTF	TGTGCCTGGAGTGCCGGACAGGCCTATGGCTACACCTTC
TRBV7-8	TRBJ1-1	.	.	CASSPVVPRAEAFF	TGTGCCAGCAGCCCGGTAGTACCGAGGGCTGAAGCTTTCTTT
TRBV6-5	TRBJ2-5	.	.	CASSYQSDLGTQYF	TGTGCCAGCAGTTACCAGAGCGACCTGGGGACCCAGTACTTC
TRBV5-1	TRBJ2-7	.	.	CASSLGATGGGGLYEQYF	TGCGCCAGCAGCTTGGGAGCGACGGGGGGCGGAGGCCTCTACGAGCAGTACTTC
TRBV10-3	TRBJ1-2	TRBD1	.	CAIRGTGNGYTF	TGTGCCATCAGGGGGACAGGGAATGGCTACACCTTC
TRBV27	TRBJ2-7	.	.	CASSLFTRDEQYF	TGTGCCAGCAGTTTATTTACCCGGGACGAGCAGTACTTC
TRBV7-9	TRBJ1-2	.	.	CASSPTGYGYTF	TGTGCCAGCAGCCCTACAGGGTATGGCTACACCTTC
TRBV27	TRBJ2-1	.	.	CGCAQSGATYNEQFF	TGTGGTTGCGCGCAATCGGGGGCGACCTACAATGAGCAGTTCTTC
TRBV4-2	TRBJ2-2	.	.	CASSQAPQGGGVTGELFF	TGTGCCAGCAGCCAAGCGCCACAGGGAGGCGGAGTCACCGGGGAGCTGTTTTTT
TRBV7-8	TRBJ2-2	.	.	CASSFFSRGRTGELFF	TGTGCCAGCAGCTTCTTCTCGCGAGGCCGGACCGGGGAGCTGTTTTTT
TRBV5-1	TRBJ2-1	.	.	CASSLPQGNEQFF	TGCGCCAGCAGCTTACCCCAGGGCAATGAGCAGTTCTTC
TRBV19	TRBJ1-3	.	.	CASHLEGAGGNTIYF	TGTGCCAGCCACTTGGAAGGGGCAGGTGGAAACACCATATATTTT
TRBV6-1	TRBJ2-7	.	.	CASSGSISYEQYF	TGTGCCAGCAGTGGTAGCATATCCTACGAGCAGTACTTC
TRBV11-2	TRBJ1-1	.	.	CASSMRGDDTEAFF	TGTGCCAGCAGCATGAGAGGGGATGACACTGAAGCTTTCTTT
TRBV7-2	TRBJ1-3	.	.	CASSSLGLDSGNTIYF	TGTGCCAGCAGCTCGCTAGGGCTAGACTCTGGAAACACCATATATTTT
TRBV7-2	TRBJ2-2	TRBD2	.	CASSLFGGGATITGELFF	TGTGCCAGCAGCTTATTCGGCGGGGGGGCCACGATCACCGGGGAGCTGTTTTTT
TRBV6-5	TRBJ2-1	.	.	CASGRNNEQFF	TGTGCCAGCGGACGGAACAATGAGCAGTTCTTC
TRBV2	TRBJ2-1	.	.	CASSEATGPYNEQFF	TGTGCCAGCAGTGAAGCGACGGGTCCGTACAATGAGCAGTTCTTC
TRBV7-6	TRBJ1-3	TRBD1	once	CASSPGTGGYSGNTIYF	TGTGCCAGCAGCCCCGGGACAGGGGGATACTCTGGAAACACCATATATTTT
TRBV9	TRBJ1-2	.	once	CASSVGGSYGYTF	TGTGCCAGCAGCGTAGGGGGGAGCTATGGCTACACCTTC
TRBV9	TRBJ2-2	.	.	CASSGTGGPLGELFF	TGTGCCAGCAGCGGGACAGGAGGGCCTCTTGGGGAGCTGTTTTTT
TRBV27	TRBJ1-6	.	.	CASSLQGYNSPLHF	TGTGCCAGCAGTTTGCAGGGCTATAATTCACCCCTCCACTTT
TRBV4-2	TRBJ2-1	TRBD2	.	CASSQESGGAGNEQFF	TGTGCCAGCAGCCAAGAGAGCGGGGGGGCGGGGAATGAGCAGTTCTTC
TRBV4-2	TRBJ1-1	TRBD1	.	CASSQATVTGGFTEAFF	TGTGCCAGCAGCCAAGCAACGGTGACAGGGGGCTTCACTGAAGCTTTCTTT
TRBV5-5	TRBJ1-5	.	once	CASSLAWGGPNQPQHF	TGTGCCAGCAGCTTGGCCTGGGGCGGACCCAATCAGCCCCAGCATTTT
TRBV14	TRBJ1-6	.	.	CASSQVARDTRSYNSPLHF	TGTGCCAGCAGCCAAGTCGCCCGGGACACCCGCTCCTATAATTCACCCCTCCACTTT
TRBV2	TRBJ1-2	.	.	CASRRTQNYGYTF	TGTGCCAGCAGGCGAACTCAAAACTATGGCTACACCTTC
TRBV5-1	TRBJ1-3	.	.	CATSRDTPSPGNTIYF	TGCGCCACCTCGAGGGATACGCCGAGCCCTGGAAACACCATATATTTT
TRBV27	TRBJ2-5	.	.	CASSPNLGKETQYF	TGTGCCAGCAGTCCGAATCTTGGAAAAGAGACCCAGTACTTC
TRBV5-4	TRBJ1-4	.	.	CASSSQGTTNEKLFF	TGTGCCAGCAGCTCGCAGGGGACAACTAATGAAAAACTGTTTTTT
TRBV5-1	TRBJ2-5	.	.	CASSGQTEQYF	TGCGCCAGCAGCGGGCAAACGGAGCAGTACTTC
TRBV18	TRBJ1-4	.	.	CASSPRVGATNEKLFF	TGTGCCAGCTCACCGAGGGTTGGGGCAACTAATGAAAAACTGTTTTTT
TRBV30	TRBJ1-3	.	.	CAWSMGNTIYF	TGTGCCTGGAGTATGGGAAACACCATATATTTT
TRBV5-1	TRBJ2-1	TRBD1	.	CASSLGTGANEQFF	TGCGCCAGCAGTTTGGGGACAGGGGCCAATGAGCAGTTCTTC
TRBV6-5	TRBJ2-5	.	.	CASRDFKETQYF	TGTGCCAGCCGGGACTTCAAAGAGACCCAGTACTTC
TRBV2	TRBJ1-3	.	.	CASSERGDTIYF	TGTGCCAGCAGTGAACGGGGGGACACCATATATTTT
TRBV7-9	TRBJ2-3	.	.	CASSLGERDTQYF	TGTGCCAGCAGCTTAGGGGAAAGAGATACGCAGTATTTT
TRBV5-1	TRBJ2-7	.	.	CASSNGDGRANEQYF	TGCGCCAGCAGCAACGGGGACGGCCGGGCCAACGAGCAGTACTTC